What follows are 23 T cell receptor beta chains derived from one specimen sequenced in a study of response to subunit inactivated influenza vaccine. In TCRdb, the RT-PCR reads were re-called with MiXCR into one record per CDR3 protein. The sample includes a few hundred thousand distinct CDR3 sequences, about a fifth seen only once; the top ten take more than 8.5%. Specimen: PBMCs from blood, collected about 20 months after vaccination. These TCRs come from a man aged 50 to 75 who received an inactivated influenza vaccine.

This chain uses TRBV7-8 with TRBJ2-7; D is perhaps TRBD1 or TRBD2 (5 bases each). CDR1 and CDR2 from the germline V gene are SGHVS and FQNEAQ. The CDR3 consists of 14 residues. V was clipped by 5 bases and J by 2 bases, with 13 bases between them. Here the CDR3 reads CASSIVGATYEQYF. The CDR3 DNA reads TGTGCCAGCAGCATTGTCGGGGCTACCTACGAGCAGTACTTC.

This clonotype occurred a few times. The chain employs TRBV5-1 and TRBJ1-6; D is ambiguous. CDR3 size: 15 residues. The V end was cut by 0 bases, the J end by 7 bases, with 11 bases between. Germline assignment: CDR1 SGHRS and CDR2 YFSETQ. CDR3 loop: CASSLEAIRNSPLHF. The CDR3 DNA reads as TGCGCCAGCAGCTTGGAGGCGATTCGGAATTCACCCCTCCACTTT.

The rearrangement links TRBV2 to TRBJ1-2, with 7 bases matching TRBD1. The CDR3 has 13 residues. Per the germline V gene, CDR1 is SNHLY and CDR2 is FYNNEI. J lost 3 bases, V lost 6 bases, and 4 bases had no gene match. CDR3 in DNA: TGTGCCAGCAGGACCGACAGGGACTATGGCTACACCTTC. As protein: CASRTDRDYGYTF.

The V gene is TRBV6-2 or TRBV6-3, the J gene TRBJ2-7; D is possibly TRBD1 (6 bases). In germline, CDR1 is MNHEY, CDR2 SVGEGT. This CDR3 is built from 12 residues. Trimming removed 6 bases from V and 3 bases from J, with 9 bases in between. The CDR3 sequence is CASRQGIYEQYF. The CDR3 region has the DNA TGTGCCAGCAGACAGGGAATCTACGAGCAGTACTTC.

This chain uses TRBV9 with TRBJ2-1, with TRBD2 matching 8 bases. Germline V gives CDR1 SGDLS, CDR2 YYNGEE. V was clipped by 2 bases and J by 2 bases; unmatched bases: 0. This CDR3 spans 14 amino acids. The chain's CDR3 is CASSVTSAYNEQFF. The CDR3, as DNA: TGTGCCAGCAGCGTGACTAGCGCCTACAATGAGCAGTTCTTC.

This clonotype was detected many times. The rearrangement uses TRBV25-1 and TRBJ1-3; possibly TRBD1 for D (6 bases). Germline V gives CDR1 MGHDK, CDR2 SYGVNS. The CDR3 runs 18 residues. Trimming removed 4 bases at V and 1 base at J, with 20 bases between. The CDR3 spells CASSGTSPDRSSGNTIYF. CDR3 DNA: TGTGCCAGCAGTGGAACCTCCCCTGACAGGTCGTCTGGAAACACCATATATTTT.

This clonotype appeared a few times. This sequence joins TRBV15 and TRBJ2-3; no reliable D call. The germline V and J ends were trimmed by 0 bases and 5 bases, with 9 bases remaining between them. The CDR3 runs to 14 residues. The V gene's germline CDR1 is LNHNV and CDR2 YYDKDF (reference sequence). CDR3 sequence reads: CATSREKGVDTQYF. The CDR3 bases are TGTGCCACCAGCAGAGAGAAGGGTGTAGATACGCAGTATTTT. The full variable domain, completed using reference TRBV15 and TRBJ2-3, is DAMVIQNPRYQVTQFGKPVTLSCSQTLNHNVMYWYQQKSSQAPKLLFHYYDKDFNNEADTPDNFQSRRPNTSFCFLDIRSPGLGDTAMYLCATSREKGVDTQYFGPGTRLTVL.

The chain combines TRBV5-1 with TRBJ2-6; D gene uncertain. The ends were cut back, 0 bases at V and 4 bases at J, with 8 bases in the middle. The CDR3 covers 15 residues. The germline gives CDR1 SGHRS, CDR2 YFSETQ. DNA of the CDR3: TGCGCCAGCAGCTTGGCAGTGACCGGGGCCAACGTCCTGACTTTC. It codes for CASSLAVTGANVLTF.

The rearrangement links TRBV12-3 or TRBV12-4 to TRBJ1-4; no definite D call. The V and J ends lost 6 bases and 3 bases respectively, with 17 bases between them. The CDR3 sequence is 16 residues long. CDR3 sequence reads: CASSLRQSRSNEKLFF. The DNA for the CDR3 is TGTGCCAGCAGCCTCAGACAATCCAGATCTAATGAAAAACTGTTTTTT.

This chain connects TRBV6-2 or TRBV6-3 to TRBJ2-1, with D perhaps matching TRBD1 or TRBD2 (5 bases each). This CDR3 spans 13 amino acids. V shed 3 bases and J shed 6 bases, with 9 bases lying between them. Germline values: CDR1 MNHEY, CDR2 SVGEGT. This CDR3 reads CASSYLGPNEQFF. CDR3 in DNA: TGTGCCAGCAGTTATTTGGGACCCAATGAGCAGTTCTTC.

This clonotype occurred a few times. The CDR3 DNA reads TGCAGTGCGCTACAGAGAAATCAGCCCCAGCATTTT. Translation gives CSALQRNQPQHF. The V and J genes are TRBV20-1 and TRBJ1-5; D remains unclear. There are 12 residues in the CDR3. Trimming stripped 6 bases from V and 4 bases from J, with 10 bases between. In germline, CDR1 is DFQATT, CDR2 SNEGSKA (reference sequence).

CDR3 sequence reads: CSADPSLAKNIQYF. The DNA of the CDR3 is TGCAGTGCAGATCCGAGTTTAGCCAAAAACATTCAGTACTTC. This rearrangement joins TRBV20-1 to TRBJ2-4; D is unclear. Germline V gives CDR1 DFQATT, CDR2 SNEGSKA (reference sequence). Trimming removed 6 bases at V and 0 bases at J, with 12 bases between. The CDR3 sequence is 14 residues long.

The chain has TRBV27 and TRBJ1-2; possibly TRBD1 for D (5 bases). Germline assignment: CDR1 MNHEY and CDR2 SMNVEV (reference sequence). Trimming took 5 bases from V and 4 from J, leaving 11 bases between them. The CDR3 loop spans 13 amino acids. The CDR3: CASSMTVLYGYTF. The DNA for the CDR3 is TGTGCCAGCAGTATGACAGTTCTCTATGGCTACACCTTC.

The sample holds a few counts of this clonotype. The gene calls are TRBV6-6 and TRBJ2-1; D is perhaps TRBD2 (6 bases). The CDR3 is made up of 13 amino acids. Germline CDR1 MNHNY, CDR2 SVGAGI (reference sequence). V dropped 6 bases and J dropped 7 bases, with 13 bases sitting between them. The CDR3 region is CASRQDGGNEQFF. The CDR3 DNA reads as TGTGCCAGCAGACAAGATGGGGGGAATGAGCAGTTCTTC.

This chain connects TRBV7-6 to TRBJ2-2; TRBD2 matches at 14 bases. Looked up from germline, CDR1 is SGHVS and CDR2 is FNYEAQ. The CDR3 has 19 amino acids. J was trimmed by 2 bases and V by 5 bases; bases with no gene match: 10. CDR3 nucleotides: TGTGCCAGCAGCCAGCGACCGGGGACTAGCGGGGGTAACACCGGGGAGCTGTTTTTT. It encodes CASSQRPGTSGGNTGELFF.

CDR3 sequence (DNA): TGTGCCAGCAGCAGTAGCGGGAGATACTACGAGCAGTACTTC. This encodes CASSSSGRYYEQYF. This chain connects TRBV4-2 to TRBJ2-7; 9 bases line up with TRBD2. Germline CDR1 is LGHNA and CDR2 is YNFKEQ. The junction had 5 bases not matched to a gene; V was cut back by 5 bases and J by 3 bases. The CDR3 spans 14 residues.

The V gene is TRBV4-3, the J gene TRBJ2-1; 12 bases line up with TRBD2. The V gene's germline CDR1 is LGHNA and CDR2 YSLEER. V lost 0 bases and J lost 7; bases outside the gene matches: 10. The length of the CDR3 is 18 residues. The CDR3 region has the DNA TGCGCCAGCAGCCAAGATGCTAGCGGGAGGGGGACCGCGAATGAGCAGTTCTTC. Its translation: CASSQDASGRGTANEQFF.

The V call is TRBV6-5, the J call TRBJ1-1; D remains unclear. CDR3 size: 11 residues. Germline-derived CDR1 and CDR2 are MNHEY and SVGAGI. The V end was cut by 5 bases, the J end by 4 bases, with 5 bases between. The CDR3 here is CASSAGTEAFF. The CDR3, as DNA: TGTGCCAGCAGTGCGGGCACTGAAGCTTTCTTT.

CDR3 protein: CSADPGTLYIEQYF. The DNA for the CDR3 is TGCAGTGCGGACCCGGGGACCCTATATATAGAGCAGTACTTC. The chain employs TRBV20-1 and TRBJ2-7; the D gene could be TRBD1 or TRBD2 (5 bases each). Germline V lookup: CDR1 DFQATT, CDR2 SNEGSKA (reference sequence). This CDR3 region has 14 residues. The V end lost 6 bases, the J end lost 7 bases, and 22 bases lay between the germline ends.

The rearrangement links TRBV7-6 to TRBJ2-4; possible D gene TRBD1, 6 bases. CDR1 and CDR2 (germline): SGHVS, FNYEAQ. The CDR3 runs 16 residues. The V end lost 5 bases, the J end lost 6 bases, and 20 bases lay between the germline ends. DNA of the CDR3: TGTGCCAGCAGCGGCAGCGACCAGGGGTGGGGAAACATTCAGTACTTC. Translated, it gives CASSGSDQGWGNIQYF.

This clonotype has more than one count but fewer than ten. The chain joins TRBV6-2 or TRBV6-3 to TRBJ2-5; D is undetermined. Deletions cut 4 bases from V and 10 bases from J, with 25 bases between. The germline CDR1 and CDR2 sequences are MNHEY and SVGEGT. CDR3 size: 16 residues. The CDR3 sequence is CASSSTPVRPQFGQYF. The CDR3 DNA reads as TGTGCCAGCAGTTCAACCCCAGTGCGACCCCAGTTTGGCCAGTACTTC.

This clonotype was found a few times. The rearrangement joins TRBV11-2 to TRBJ1-3; no clear D gene. Germline V gene data show CDR1 as SGHAT and CDR2 as FQNNGV. The CDR3 loop spans 15 amino acids. V was cut by 5 bases and J by 0 bases, with 11 bases left in between. The CDR3 here is CASSPGASSGNTIYF. The CDR3 DNA reads as TGTGCCAGCAGCCCGGGCGCCTCCTCTGGAAACACCATATATTTT.

This clonotype was seen a few times. The chain recombines TRBV5-1 with TRBJ1-2; 10 bases map to TRBD1. CDR1 and CDR2 from the germline V gene are SGHRS and YFSETQ. V was pared by 0 bases and J by 4 bases, with 3 bases of the junction left unmatched. The CDR3 contains 15 residues. CDR3 in amino acids: CASSLETGGGYGYTF. CDR3 in DNA: TGCGCCAGCAGCTTGGAGACAGGGGGCGGCTATGGCTACACCTTC.